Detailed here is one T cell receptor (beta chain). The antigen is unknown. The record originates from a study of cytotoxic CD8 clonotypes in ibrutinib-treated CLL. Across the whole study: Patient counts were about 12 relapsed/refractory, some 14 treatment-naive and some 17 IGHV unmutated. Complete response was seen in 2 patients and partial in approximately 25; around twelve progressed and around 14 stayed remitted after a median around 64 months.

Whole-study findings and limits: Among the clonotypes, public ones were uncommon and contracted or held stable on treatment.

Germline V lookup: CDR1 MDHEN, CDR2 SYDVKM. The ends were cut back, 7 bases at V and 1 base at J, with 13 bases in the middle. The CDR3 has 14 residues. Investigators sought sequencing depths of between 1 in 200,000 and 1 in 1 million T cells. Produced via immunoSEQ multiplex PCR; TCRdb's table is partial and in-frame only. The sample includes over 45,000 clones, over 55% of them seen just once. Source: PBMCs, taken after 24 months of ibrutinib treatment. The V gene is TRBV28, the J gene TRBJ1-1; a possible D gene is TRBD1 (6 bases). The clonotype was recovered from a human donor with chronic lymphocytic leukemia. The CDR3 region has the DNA TGTGCCAGCACTGGGAGGGGGGGGAACACTGAAGCTTTCTTT. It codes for CASTGRGGNTEAFF.